The 20 T cell receptor beta chains in this list originate from one sample, sequenced in a study of blood T cell repertoires in COVID-19. The protocol was immunoSEQ multiplex PCR, while the TCRdb copy is restricted to in-frame clones and leaves out a portion. The sample lists about 250,000 clones; roughly 86% were seen once. The sequenced sample was peripheral blood. All receptors derive from a woman older than 75 with COVID-19, enrolled during active disease.

The genes are TRBV4-1 and TRBJ2-2; 9 bases align to TRBD1. The CDR3 runs to 16 residues. CDR1 is MGHRA and CDR2 is YSYEKL in the germline V gene. V lost 4 bases and J lost 1; bases outside the gene matches: 4. CDR3 sequence: CASSRTGAQNTGELFF. CDR3 DNA sequence: TGCGCCAGCAGCCGGACAGGGGCCCAGAACACCGGGGAGCTGTTTTTT.

The chain joins TRBV7-2 to TRBJ1-6, with 11 bases fitting TRBD1. The CDR3 loop spans 14 amino acids. The germline gives CDR1 SGHTA, CDR2 FQGNSA. CDR3 in amino acids: CAIGQGANNSPLHF. The DNA of the CDR3 is TGTGCAATCGGACAGGGGGCGAATAATTCACCCCTCCACTTT.

The V call is TRBV18, the J call TRBJ1-6, with TRBD1 identical over 7 bases. The J segment lost 5 bases and the V segment lost 4 bases, leaving 11 bases of the junction unmatched. The CDR3 length is 17 residues. CDR1 is KGHSH, CDR2 LQKENI, per germline. CDR3 sequence: CASSLSVPGQNNSPLHF. CDR3 bases: TGTGCCAGCTCACTCTCGGTACCGGGACAGAATAATTCACCCCTCCACTTT.

The V gene is TRBV19, the J gene TRBJ1-5; D perhaps matches TRBD1 (6 bases). Germline V CDR1 and CDR2: LNHDA, SQIVND (reference sequence). Deletions cut 4 bases from V and 4 bases from J, with 11 bases between. The CDR3 contains 14 residues. The CDR3 DNA reads as TGTGCCAGTAGTACCGTTCAGGGGAATCAGCCCCAGCATTTT. This gives the protein CASSTVQGNQPQHF.

This clone came up once. The CDR3 nucleotides read TGTGCCAGCTCACCTCGAGGGGAGGGCTCAGGCGGTGCTTTCTTT. This sequence encodes CASSPRGEGSGGAFF. The chain combines TRBV18 with TRBJ1-1; D is possibly TRBD1 (5 bases). Germline V gene lookup returns CDR1 KGHSH and CDR2 LQKENI. This CDR3 has 15 residues. The V and J ends lost 3 bases and 11 bases respectively, with 22 bases between them.

The chain employs TRBV2 and TRBJ1-2, with D uncertain. The CDR3 runs 10 residues. Looked up from germline, CDR1 is SNHLY and CDR2 is FYNNEI. V gave up 6 bases and J gave up 8 bases, with 7 bases separating them. CDR3 DNA: TGTGCCAGCAGCTCAGAAGGCTACACCTTC. It yields the protein CASSSEGYTF.

The gene calls are TRBV18 and TRBJ2-6; D is perhaps TRBD2 (6 bases). Trimming pared 8 bases from V and 2 bases from J, leaving 10 bases between. From germline, CDR1 is KGHSH and CDR2 LQKENI. The CDR3 totals 14 residues. The CDR3 is CASRREAGANVLTF. The CDR3 region has the DNA TGTGCCAGCCGGAGGGAAGCTGGGGCCAACGTCCTGACTTTC.

The chain employs TRBV5-4 and TRBJ2-3; TRBD2 might be the D (5 bases). The V gene's germline CDR1 is SGHNT and CDR2 YYREEE (reference sequence). Trimming cost V 6 bases and J 2 bases, with 16 bases left between them. The CDR3 is 15 residues long. DNA of the CDR3: TGTGCCAGCACCCCCCGACTATCTTCCACAGATACGCAGTATTTT. Its translation: CASTPRLSSTDTQYF.

This clone was counted only a few times. This chain uses TRBV28 with TRBJ1-1; TRBD1 is a possible D gene (5 bases). Trimming took off 6 bases at V and 0 bases at J, with 5 bases between the two ends. There are 12 residues in the CDR3. Germline loops: CDR1 MDHEN, CDR2 SYDVKM. CDR3 bases: TGTGCCAGCAGGACAGTGAACACTGAAGCTTTCTTT. This encodes CASRTVNTEAFF.

A few counts support this clone. This rearrangement joins TRBV7-8 to TRBJ1-5; 8 nucleotides match TRBD1. Per the germline V gene, CDR1 is SGHVS and CDR2 is FQNEAQ. The CDR3 contains 16 residues. The trim removed 1 base at V and 2 bases at J, leaving 4 bases unmatched. As DNA, the CDR3 is TGTGCCAGCAGCTTAGAAGGGGGACAGGGCAATCAGCCCCAGCATTTT. This codes for CASSLEGGQGNQPQHF.

The chain links TRBV7-2 to TRBJ1-5; tentative D call: TRBD1 (5 bases). The CDR3 is 16 amino acids. CDR1 and CDR2 from the germline V gene are SGHTA and FQGNSA. The V gene lost 4 bases and the J gene lost 11 bases, with 24 bases spanning the gap. The CDR3 here is CASSSTLSGSRGTQHF. The CDR3 nucleotides read TGTGCCAGCAGCTCGACTCTATCAGGGAGCCGGGGGACCCAGCATTTT.

A few counts support this clone. The J gene is TRBJ2-3, the V gene TRBV2; 10 bases align to TRBD1. V was clipped by 6 bases and J by 5 bases; unmatched bases: 8. This CDR3 contains 15 residues. From germline, CDR1 is SNHLY and CDR2 FYNNEI. The CDR3 loop reads CASSSGTGARDTQYF. Here the CDR3 DNA reads TGTGCCAGCAGCTCCGGGACAGGGGCGCGAGATACGCAGTATTTT. The full variable domain, its missing parts supplied by reference TRBV2 and TRBJ2-3, is EPEVTQTPSHQVTQMGQEVILRCVPISNHLYFYWYRQILGQKVEFLVSFYNNEISEKSEIFDDQFSVERPDGSNFTLKIRSTKLEDSAMYFCASSSGTGARDTQYFGPGTRLTVL.

The CDR3 here is CASSLLQAGNSPLHF. The CDR3, as DNA: TGTGCCAGCAGCTTACTACAGGCGGGGAATTCACCCCTCCACTTT. The chain couples TRBV7-2 to TRBJ1-6; D possibly corresponds to TRBD1 (5 bases). Germline V gene sequence: CDR1 SGHTA, CDR2 FQGNSA. With 2 bases removed from V and 7 bases from J, the gap between germline ends came to 12 bases. The CDR3 totals 15 residues.

The genes are TRBV7-2 and TRBJ2-2; maybe TRBD1 (6 bases). Between the trimmed V and J ends, which lost 2 bases and 4 bases, there was a span of 11 bases. Germline loops: CDR1 SGHTA, CDR2 FQGNSA. The CDR3 is 15 residues long. CDR3 region: CASSLNRVGTGELFF. CDR3 sequence (DNA): TGTGCCAGCAGCTTAAACAGGGTTGGCACCGGGGAGCTGTTTTTT.

This clone was picked up a small number of times. The chain uses TRBV9 and TRBJ1-6; maybe TRBD1 (6 bases). Germline V gives CDR1 SGDLS, CDR2 YYNGEE. The germline V and J ends were trimmed by 0 bases and 9 bases, with 16 bases remaining between them. The CDR3 is 16 amino acids. CDR3: CASSVGDRGGLSPLHF. CDR3 DNA: TGTGCCAGCAGCGTAGGGGACCGCGGGGGCCTTTCACCCCTCCACTTT.

This chain joins TRBV7-6 and TRBJ1-1; TRBD1 agrees at 10 bases. This CDR3 comprises 15 residues. The V gene end was trimmed by 3 bases and the J gene end by 5 bases; junction bases not matched to a gene: 6. The germline V gene has CDR1 SGHVS and CDR2 FNYEAQ. CDR3 in amino acids: CASSLGWTGGTEAFF. The DNA of the CDR3 is TGTGCCAGCAGCTTGGGATGGACAGGGGGGACTGAAGCTTTCTTT.

This clone was recorded once. This chain joins TRBV27 and TRBJ2-1, with 12 positions matching TRBD2. Germline V gene lookup returns CDR1 MNHEY and CDR2 SMNVEV (reference sequence). The CDR3 has 17 amino acids. Trimming took 1 base from V and 8 from J; bases not matched to a gene: 9. The CDR3 here is CASSLYPTSGGMDEQFF. CDR3 coding DNA: TGTGCCAGCAGTTTATACCCGACTAGCGGGGGTATGGATGAGCAGTTCTTC.

The V gene is TRBV29-1, the J gene TRBJ1-1; TRBD1 is a possible D gene (6 bases). The germline V gene has CDR1 SQVTM and CDR2 ANQGSEA. The V gene lost 4 bases and the J gene lost 1 base, with 13 bases spanning the gap. The CDR3 totals 14 residues. The CDR3 sequence is CSVAGVETNTEAFF. The CDR3 bases are TGCAGCGTTGCAGGGGTCGAAACGAACACTGAAGCTTTCTTT.

The chain links TRBV6-5 to TRBJ1-1; tentative D call: TRBD1 (5 bases). Trimming took 2 bases from V and 5 from J, leaving 18 bases between them. CDR1 MNHEY and CDR2 SVGAGI come from the germline V gene. The length of the CDR3 is 16 residues. The CDR3 region has the DNA TGTGCCAGCAGTTACACGGGGGTCCCGGGGGATACTGAAGCTTTCTTT. Translating it yields CASSYTGVPGDTEAFF.

This sequence joins TRBV6-1 and TRBJ2-7; 8 bases line up with TRBD2. V was clipped by 0 bases and J by 0 bases; unmatched bases: 7. The CDR3 is 17 amino acids. Germline V lookup: CDR1 MNHNS, CDR2 SASEGT. CDR3 DNA: TGTGCCAGCAGTGAAGCGTTGGGTAGCGGGGTCTCCTACGAGCAGTACGTC. It is translated as CASSEALGSGVSYEQYV.